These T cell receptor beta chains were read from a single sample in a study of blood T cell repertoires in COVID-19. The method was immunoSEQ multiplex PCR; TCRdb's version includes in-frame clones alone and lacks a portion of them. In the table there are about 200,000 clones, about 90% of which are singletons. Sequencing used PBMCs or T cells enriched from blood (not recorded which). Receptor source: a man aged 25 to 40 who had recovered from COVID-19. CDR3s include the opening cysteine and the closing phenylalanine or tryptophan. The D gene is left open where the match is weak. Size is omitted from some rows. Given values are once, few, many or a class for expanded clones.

TGTGCCAGCAGCTTAGTCCGGACTAGCGCCGCCTACGAGCAGTACTTC | CASSLVRTSAAYEQYF | - | TRBJ2-7 | TRBV7-9 | TRBD2
TGCGCCAGCAACCCGGCGGAGGGCGTTGGCTATGGCTACACCTTC | CASNPAEGVGYGYTF | - | TRBJ1-2 | TRBV5-1 | -
TGTGCCAGCAGTGAACAGGGGAAGGATCAACGCCGTGAAAAACTGTTTTTT | CASSEQGKDQRREKLFF | - | TRBJ1-4 | TRBV6-1 | -
TGTGCCAGCAGCGAGGACAGGCAGAGCTCTGGAAACACCATATATTTT | CASSEDRQSSGNTIYF | - | TRBJ1-3 | TRBV7-9 | TRBD1
TGCGCCAGCAGCCAAGATATGGGCAGCAGCTCTGGAAACACCATATATTTT | CASSQDMGSSSGNTIYF | - | TRBJ1-3 | TRBV4-3 | -
TGTGCCAGCAGTGGCACACGGGGTAATGAGCAGTTCTTC | CASSGTRGNEQFF | - | TRBJ2-1 | TRBV25-1 | -
TGTGCCAGCAGTTACGGTCAGGGGGAGAGATCACCCCTCCACTTT | CASSYGQGERSPLHF | once | TRBJ1-6 | TRBV6-2/TRBV6-3 | TRBD1
TGTGCCAGCAGCCTACAGGGACAGGGGGTTGAAAAACTGTTTTTT | CASSLQGQGVEKLFF | - | TRBJ1-4 | TRBV3-1/TRBV3-2 | TRBD1
TGTGCCAGCAGTTGGCGGGACAGGGCCCACATTTTTAATTCACCCCTCCACTTT | CASSWRDRAHIFNSPLHF | - | TRBJ1-6 | TRBV7-2 | TRBD1
TGCGCCAGCAGTGCTCTTACATCCACAGGGGGATACTACGAGCAGTACTTC | CASSALTSTGGYYEQYF | - | TRBJ2-7 | TRBV10-1 | TRBD1
TGTGCCAGCAGCTTTAGGACAGGGTTTGACAATGAGCAGTTCTTC | CASSFRTGFDNEQFF | - | TRBJ2-1 | TRBV7-9 | TRBD1
TGTGCCAGCAGCTTAGAGACTAGCGGGAAAGAGACCCAGTACTTC | CASSLETSGKETQYF | - | TRBJ2-5 | TRBV7-2 | TRBD2
TGTGCCAGCAGTCTGGGAGGAGTAGCCTACGAGCAGTACTTC | CASSLGGVAYEQYF | - | TRBJ2-7 | TRBV6-5 | -
TGTGCCAGCATTTCCACGGACTATGGCTACACCTTC | CASISTDYGYTF | once | TRBJ1-2 | TRBV6-5 | -
TGTGCCAGCACCTTAGCCCCAGACTCCTACAATGAGCAGTTCTTC | CASTLAPDSYNEQFF | - | TRBJ2-1 | TRBV7-2 | -
TGTGCCTGGAGCAAGAGCTCCTACAATGAGCAGTTCTTC | CAWSKSSYNEQFF | - | TRBJ2-1 | TRBV30 | -
TGTGCCAGCAGCCAAGAATTATCCGGGGAGCAGTACTTC | CASSQELSGEQYF | - | TRBJ2-7 | TRBV14 | -
TGTGCCAGCAGCGCAGGGAGCAATCAGCCCCAGCATTTT | CASSAGSNQPQHF | - | TRBJ1-5 | TRBV9 | -
TGCGCCAGCAGTGTGAGAGTGTACCAAGAGACCCAGTACTTC | CASSVRVYQETQYF | - | TRBJ2-5 | TRBV10-2 | -
TGTGCCAGCAGCAAAGGGACTAGCGGAAATGCCGTACCTAGCACAGATACGCAGTATTTT | CASSKGTSGNAVPSTDTQYF | - | TRBJ2-3 | TRBV21-1 | -
TGTGCCAGCAAGGTACGGGGGGCCTATGGCTACACCTTC | CASKVRGAYGYTF | - | TRBJ1-2 | TRBV19 | -
TGTGCCACTCAAACCGGGTCCCTAAATCGACCCGGGGAGCTGTTTTTT | CATQTGSLNRPGELFF | - | TRBJ2-2 | TRBV24-1 | -
TGCGCCAGCAGCTTGGTGTCGGGGTTCACCGGGGAGCTGTTTTTT | CASSLVSGFTGELFF | - | TRBJ2-2 | TRBV5-1 | -
TGCGCCAGCAGCCAAGATTCCGAGCCGGGGTACTCACCCCTCCACTTT | CASSQDSEPGYSPLHF | - | TRBJ1-6 | TRBV4-3 | -
TGTGCCACCAGTGACGAAGACAGATATAGCAATCAGCCCCAGCATTTT | CATSDEDRYSNQPQHF | - | TRBJ1-5 | TRBV24-1 | -
TGTGCCAGCAGTTACTCGACGCAGGGGCCTTACGAGCAGTACTTC | CASSYSTQGPYEQYF | - | TRBJ2-7 | TRBV6-6 | -
TGTGCCAGCAGTTCTGCGGGGCAAGCTAACTATGGCTACACCTTC | CASSSAGQANYGYTF | - | TRBJ1-2 | TRBV28 | -
TGTGCCAGCAGCCCAAACGGGGCGAACACCGGGGAGCTGTTTTTT | CASSPNGANTGELFF | - | TRBJ2-2 | TRBV13 | -
TGTGCCAGCAGTGAAGAGGATTTTTGGACAGGGGGTAGGGAAAAACTGTTTTTT | CASSEEDFWTGGREKLFF | - | TRBJ1-4 | TRBV6-1 | TRBD1
TGTGCCAGCAGCCTAACAGGATCCTTTGGAAACACCATATATTTT | CASSLTGSFGNTIYF | - | TRBJ1-3 | TRBV28 | -
TGTGCCAGTAGTCCGACGGGTTCATATGGCTACACCTTC | CASSPTGSYGYTF | - | TRBJ1-2 | TRBV19 | -
TGTGCCAGCAGCTCAACAGTGAACACTGAAGCTTTCTTT | CASSSTVNTEAFF | - | TRBJ1-1 | TRBV11-3 | -
TGTGCCAGCAGACAACTGGGACAGGGAGGGAACGAGCAGTACTTC | CASRQLGQGGNEQYF | - | TRBJ2-7 | TRBV5-4 | TRBD1
TGTGCCAGCAGTCCCAGGGGGGACTATGGCTACACCTTC | CASSPRGDYGYTF | - | TRBJ1-2 | TRBV11-2 | TRBD1
TGTGCCAGCTCACCACTTAGGACAGGGAACTCCTACGAGCAGTACTTC | CASSPLRTGNSYEQYF | once | TRBJ2-7 | TRBV18 | TRBD1
TGTGCCAGCAGTACACCTTCAGGGGCAGGGCCCCAGCATTTT | CASSTPSGAGPQHF | - | TRBJ1-5 | TRBV28 | -
TGCGCCAGCAGCTCCGGACACTCCCTATACAATGAGCAGTTCTTC | CASSSGHSLYNEQFF | - | TRBJ2-1 | TRBV5-1 | -
TGCAGTGCCAGTAGCGGGAGGGCCTTAGCAGATACGCAGTATTTT | CSASSGRALADTQYF | - | TRBJ2-3 | TRBV20-1 | TRBD2
TGCGCCAGCAGCTCACCGGGACAGGAGAGCACAGATACGCAGTATTTT | CASSSPGQESTDTQYF | - | TRBJ2-3 | TRBV5-1 | TRBD1
TGTGCCAGCAGTTATTTAAGACAGGGGGCCTACAATGAGCAGTTCTTC | CASSYLRQGAYNEQFF | - | TRBJ2-1 | TRBV6-2/TRBV6-3 | TRBD1
TGTGCCATCGGGACTAGCGGGGGGCCTACCCCTAGCACAGATACGCAGTATTTT | CAIGTSGGPTPSTDTQYF | once | TRBJ2-3 | TRBV9 | TRBD2
TGTGCCACCACTGGTCTAGGGGTTGGCTACACCTTC | CATTGLGVGYTF | - | TRBJ1-2 | TRBV2 | -
TGCGCCAGCAGCCAGAGACAGTCTAAACCGGGCACTGAAGCTTTCTTT | CASSQRQSKPGTEAFF | - | TRBJ1-1 | TRBV4-3 | -
TGCGCCAGCAGCTTGGGAAAAGGAGGACCTCAAGAGACCCAGTACTTC | CASSLGKGGPQETQYF | - | TRBJ2-5 | TRBV5-1 | -
TGTGCCAGCAGCGTAGCTGGCGGACAGGGAACAGATACGCAGTATTTT | CASSVAGGQGTDTQYF | - | TRBJ2-3 | TRBV9 | TRBD1
TGTGCCAGCAGTTTAAGGCAGGGATATGGCTACACCTTC | CASSLRQGYGYTF | - | TRBJ1-2 | TRBV12-3/TRBV12-4 | -
TGTGCCAGCAGCCAAGGAGGTCCTTGGACAGTACGGGCTTCTAATGAAAAACTGTTTTTT | CASSQGGPWTVRASNEKLFF | - | TRBJ1-4 | TRBV14 | -
TGTGCCAGCAGCTCCGGACAACCCTCCTACGAGCAGTACTTC | CASSSGQPSYEQYF | - | TRBJ2-7 | TRBV6-2/TRBV6-3 | -
TGTGCCACCAAGACTACTTTCAGTGCGGAGACCCAGTACTTC | CATKTTFSAETQYF | - | TRBJ2-5 | TRBV2 | -
TGTGCCAGCAGCAAAGGAGCCCCCTATGGCTACACCTTC | CASSKGAPYGYTF | - | TRBJ1-2 | TRBV21-1 | -
TGCAGTGCTAGTATTTCCCGGGAGCAGTACTTC | CSASISREQYF | - | TRBJ2-7 | TRBV20-1 | -
TGTGCCAGCAGCTTAAGACTAGCGGGAGGGCGGCGCCAAGAGACCCAGTACTTC | CASSLRLAGGRRQETQYF | - | TRBJ2-5 | TRBV7-2 | TRBD2
TGTGCCAGCAGCAACATTCCGGACAGTAACACCGGGGAGCTGTTTTTT | CASSNIPDSNTGELFF | - | TRBJ2-2 | TRBV27 | -
TGTGCCAGCAGCTTGGGAGGAGCAGGAAATGAGCAGTTCTTC | CASSLGGAGNEQFF | - | TRBJ2-1 | TRBV7-9 | -